This TCR beta chain was identified during a study of identical twins. Only healthy Caucasians were enrolled as donors. Germline values: CDR1 SQVTM, CDR2 ANQGSEA. CDR3 length: 13 residues. V was shortened by 3 bases and J by 2 bases, with 11 bases between the two germline ends. The study, taken as a whole, reports: Zero-insertion findings could be partly confounded by invariant cells (MAIT and iNKT cells). Memory repertoires showed no such pattern, whereas abundant cord blood beta clonotypes carried fewer insertions.

This clonotype was found many times. The antigen is unknown. A single record per CDR3 protein comes from TCRdb applying MiXCR to the 5' RACE reads. Of 200,000 to 300,000 distinct CDR3 sequences detected, about 7.3% appear once; the ten largest clones hold 3.6%. These data were likewise used in another study, on yellow fever vaccine responses in identical twins. From that paper: Vaccine-induced T cell responses in twins were reportedly observed to appear partly convergent, partly personalized.

The V call is TRBV29-1, the J call TRBJ2-7, with D maybe TRBD2 (6 bases). The specimen sequenced was memory (CD45RO+) T cells sorted from blood. The receptor was derived from a woman in her late teens or twenties in good health. The CDR3 DNA reads as TGCAGCGTTGAGGGAGGACCCCCCTACGAGCAGTACTTC. Translating it yields CSVEGGPPYEQYF.